The clone carrying this T cell receptor beta chain was recorded a few times. Its target is not known. The sample comes from a study of graft-versus-host responses after intestinal transplantation. At the level of the study: Tacrolimus plus steroids were given to all recipients for two to three years, preceded by anti-thymocyte globulin induction.

Only in-frame clones appear in the TCRdb table, and some are missing; sequencing was by immunoSEQ multiplex PCR. The profile covers about 120,000 clones, with 90% to 95% appearing a single time and 3% to 4% taken by the ten largest. CDR3 length: 15 residues. Germline CDR1 SGHVS, CDR2 FNYEAQ. V dropped 5 bases and J dropped 1 base, with 11 bases sitting between them. The sequence derives from a human donor who received an intestinal transplant. This chain uses TRBV7-6 with TRBJ2-2; D is unclear. This specimen consisted of unstimulated CD8+ T cells sorted from spleen or lymph node cells, obtained before intestinal transplant. The CDR3 DNA follows: TGTGCCAGCAGCCCTAGATGGAGGAACACCGGGGAGCTGTTTTTT. Translation gives CASSPRWRNTGELFF.